These 6 T cell receptor beta chains were sequenced from one sample in a study of shared clonotypes between healthy human individuals. The data were produced by immunoSEQ multiplex PCR, yet TCRdb's version contains in-frame clones alone and is incomplete. The table records over 2 million clones, 80% to 95% of them present only once. The sample comprised naive CD4+ T cells from PBMCs. As to subset: CD45RA+ positively selected. Every receptor here comes from a man aged 18 to 29 in good health. Some clones in this sample may be carry-over from other donors' samples.

The CDR3, as DNA: TGTGCCAGCAGTGAAAATGGTCAGGGGGGTTCGGAGACCCAGTACTTC. Translated, it gives CASSENGQGGSETQYF. The V call is TRBV2, the J call TRBJ2-5; weak D call: TRBD1 (7 bases). Trimming pared 2 bases from V and 5 bases from J, leaving 18 bases between. The CDR3 has 16 amino acids. Germline CDR1 reads SNHLY; CDR2 reads FYNNEI.

This clone appeared once. The chain is built from TRBV4-1 and TRBJ1-5, with 7 bases identical to TRBD1. Germline values: CDR1 MGHRA, CDR2 YSYEKL. V shed 1 base and J 14 bases; nucleotides not matched to a gene: 11. This CDR3 region has 14 residues. The CDR3 bases are TGCGCCAGCAGCCAAGGGGGGGAGGGGGCTCCTAAGCATTTT. This gives the protein CASSQGGEGAPKHF.

The chain joins TRBV18 to TRBJ1-1; D is uncertain. This CDR3 is built from 15 residues. V was cut by 2 bases and J by 4 bases, with 14 bases left in between. Germline values: CDR1 KGHSH, CDR2 LQKENI. The DNA of the CDR3 is TGTGCCAGCTCACCAATCTCAAGTGGTCCCACTGAAGCTTTCTTT. Translation: CASSPISSGPTEAFF.

The CDR3 bases are TGTGCCAGCAGCTTGGAACTGACCGGGGAGCTGTTTTTT. The encoded protein is CASSLELTGELFF. This sequence joins TRBV5-4 and TRBJ2-2, with unresolved D. CDR3 length: 13 amino acids. Trimming removed 0 bases at V and 5 bases at J, with 5 bases between. CDR1 is SGHNT, CDR2 YYREEE, per germline (reference sequence).

This clone has only one observation. The CDR3 loop is CASSPQGGAGNTIYF. CDR3 in DNA: TGTGCCAGCAGCCCGCAAGGGGGAGCTGGAAACACCATATATTTT. The chain links TRBV7-9 to TRBJ1-3, with a possible D match to TRBD1 (6 bases). CDR1 SEHNR and CDR2 FQNEAQ come from the germline V gene (reference sequence). The CDR3 length is 15 residues. Between the trimmed V and J ends, which lost 5 bases and 2 bases, there was a span of 13 bases.

With respect to this clone: The same CDR3 is also encoded by other DNA sequences in this sample. The rearrangement links TRBV28 to TRBJ2-1, with TRBD1 matching 11 bases. CDR1 MDHEN and CDR2 SYDVKM come from the germline V gene. CDR3 size: 15 residues. V was pared by 5 bases and J by 4 bases, with 4 bases of the junction left unmatched. CDR3 sequence reads: CASSPGTGGYNEQFF. Here the CDR3 DNA reads TGTGCCAGCAGTCCGGGGACAGGGGGATACAATGAGCAGTTCTTC.